This T cell receptor (beta chain) is drawn from a study of T-cell memory formation after mild COVID-19. Via MiXCR, TCRdb re-called the 5' RACE reads, giving one row per CDR3 protein. The sample yields 300,000 to 350,000 distinct CDR3 sequences, roughly 19% seen once. This clonotype was recorded a few times. CDR3 length equals 15 residues. The germline CDR1 and CDR2 sequences are DFQATT and SNEGSKA (reference sequence). The ends lost 0 bases at V and 2 bases at J; junction bases unmatched: 3. The J gene is TRBJ2-2, the V gene TRBV20-1, with 7 bases lining up with TRBD1. Sequencing used PBMCs or a T cell subset sorted from them (not recorded which). The TCR sequence derives from a man aged 18 to 30 who had mild COVID-19 (a few samples of this study predate the infection). Cell type and time point are not known. The CDR3 reads CSAREGTVNTGELFF. CDR3 bases: TGCAGTGCTAGAGAGGGGACAGTTAACACCGGGGAGCTGTTTTTT.